Reported below is one T cell receptor beta chain. The data derive from a study of blood T cell repertoires in COVID-19. Using immunoSEQ multiplex PCR, the repertoire was profiled, and TCRdb retains in-frame clones only, with some absent. The table shows 110,000 or so clones, with 75% to 90% occurring only once. V was shortened by 6 bases and J by 7 bases, with 23 bases between the two germline ends. CDR1 and CDR2 (germline): SQVTM, ANQGSEA. This CDR3 spans 15 amino acids. The TCR was taken from a woman aged 60 to 75 with COVID-19, enrolled during active disease. Sequencing was performed on peripheral blood. The J gene is TRBJ2-3, the V gene TRBV29-1, with D possibly matching TRBD1 (5 bases). The CDR3 bases are TGCAGCGTCCGCCCGATTAACGCAGGGTTGAATACGCAGTATTTT. This sequence encodes CSVRPINAGLNTQYF.